This T cell receptor (beta chain) was captured in a study of breast tumors, draining lymph nodes, adjacent tissues. Broader study findings: Compared with lymph nodes, tumors were less diverse; compared with nontumor tissue, more. Data only fit, rather than demonstrated, lymph node origin of most tumor T cells. Data fit most tumor T cells coming from lymph node, expanding in tumor.

MiXCR, applied by TCRdb to the multiplex PCR reads, yields one record per CDR3 protein. The sample contains about 21,000 distinct CDR3 sequences, roughly 40% of which appear only once. This clonotype was counted at least ten times. Its antigen remains unidentified. Germline V lookup: CDR1 SGHRS, CDR2 YFSETQ. Trimming stripped 0 bases from V and 8 bases from J, with 12 bases between. The CDR3 sequence is 14 residues long. Sequencing input: breast tumor tissue. The receptor was isolated from a female donor with breast cancer. Some clones in this sample may be carry-over from other donors' samples. The rearrangement uses TRBV5-1 and TRBJ2-1; D possibly corresponds to TRBD2 (6 bases). CDR3 coding DNA: TGCGCCAGCAGCTTGGGGCTAGCGAGGGATGAGCAGTTCTTC. Amino acid sequence: CASSLGLARDEQFF.